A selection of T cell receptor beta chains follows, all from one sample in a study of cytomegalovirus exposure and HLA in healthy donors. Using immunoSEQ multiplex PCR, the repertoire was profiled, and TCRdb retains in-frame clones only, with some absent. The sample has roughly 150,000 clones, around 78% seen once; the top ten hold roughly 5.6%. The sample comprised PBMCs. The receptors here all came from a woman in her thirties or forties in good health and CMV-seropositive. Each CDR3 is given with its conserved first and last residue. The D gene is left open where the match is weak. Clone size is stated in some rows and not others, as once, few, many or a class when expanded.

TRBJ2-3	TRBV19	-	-	CASRSGSTTDTQYF	TGTGCCAGTAGGAGCGGGTCCACCACAGATACGCAGTATTTT
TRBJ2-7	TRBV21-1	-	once	CASSKCREWDWPFYEQYF	TGTGCCAGCAGCAAATGTCGGGAGTGGGACTGGCCGTTTTACGAGCAGTACTTC
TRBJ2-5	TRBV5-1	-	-	CASSLAGLQETQYF	TGCGCCAGCAGCTTGGCGGGACTCCAAGAGACCCAGTACTTC
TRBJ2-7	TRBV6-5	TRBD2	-	CASSYSGGSGSYEQYF	TGTGCCAGCAGTTACTCCGGGGGAAGCGGGAGTTACGAGCAGTACTTC
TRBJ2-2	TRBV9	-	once	CASSVGQVNTGELFF	TGTGCCAGCAGCGTAGGGCAGGTTAACACCGGGGAGCTGTTTTTT
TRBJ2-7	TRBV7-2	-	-	CASSFSVASTEQYF	TGTGCCAGCAGCTTCTCCGTAGCGTCTACGGAGCAGTACTTC
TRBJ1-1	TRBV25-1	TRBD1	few	CASSEQGENTEAFF	TGTGCCAGCAGTGAACAGGGGGAGAACACTGAAGCTTTCTTT
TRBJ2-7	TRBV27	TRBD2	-	CASSSSGRAYEQYF	TGTGCCAGCAGCTCTAGCGGGAGGGCCTACGAGCAGTACTTC
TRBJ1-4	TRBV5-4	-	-	CASSLGAGKATNEKLFF	TGTGCCAGCAGCTTGGGGGCAGGAAAAGCAACTAATGAAAAACTGTTTTTT
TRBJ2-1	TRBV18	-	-	CASSPSGSSYNEQFF	TGTGCCAGCTCACCATCGGGGAGCTCCTACAATGAGCAGTTCTTC
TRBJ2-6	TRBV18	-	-	CASSPPSGPGANVLTF	TGTGCCAGCTCACCACCATCAGGCCCTGGGGCCAACGTCCTGACTTTC
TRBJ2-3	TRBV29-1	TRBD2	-	CSVRLALTDTQYF	TGCAGCGTCAGACTAGCACTTACAGATACGCAGTATTTT
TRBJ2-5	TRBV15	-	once	CATSRDRGTQETQYF	TGTGCCACCAGCAGAGATAGGGGAACCCAAGAGACCCAGTACTTC
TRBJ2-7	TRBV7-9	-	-	CASSTGAYEQYF	TGTGCCAGCAGCACCGGGGCCTACGAGCAGTACTTC
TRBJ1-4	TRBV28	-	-	CASSPAGAAVVTNEKLFF	TGTGCCAGCAGTCCCGCGGGGGCGGCGGTCGTAACTAATGAAAAACTGTTTTTT
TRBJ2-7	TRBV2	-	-	CASRTTYEQYF	TGTGCCAGCAGGACTACCTACGAGCAGTACTTC
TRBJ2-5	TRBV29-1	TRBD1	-	CSVGQGETQYF	TGCAGCGTGGGACAGGGGGAGACCCAGTACTTC
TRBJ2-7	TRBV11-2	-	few	CASSWSAGTNYEQYF	TGTGCCAGCAGCTGGTCCGCCGGGACAAACTACGAGCAGTACTTC
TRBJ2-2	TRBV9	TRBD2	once	CASSVGGSGELFF	TGTGCCAGCAGCGTAGGCGGGAGCGGGGAGCTGTTTTTT
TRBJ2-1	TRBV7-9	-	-	CASSLAFNEQFF	TGTGCCAGCAGCTTAGCCTTCAATGAGCAGTTCTTC
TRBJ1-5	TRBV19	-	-	CASSIMFGNQPQHF	TGTGCCAGTAGTATCATGTTTGGCAATCAGCCCCAGCATTTT
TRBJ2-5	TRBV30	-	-	CAWSVLETQYF	TGTGCCTGGAGTGTACTAGAGACCCAGTACTTC
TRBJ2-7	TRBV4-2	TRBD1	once	CASSQAWGQYEQYF	TGTGCCAGCAGCCAAGCGTGGGGACAGTACGAGCAGTACTTC
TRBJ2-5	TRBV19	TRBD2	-	CASSTSGPQETQYF	TGTGCCAGTAGCACTAGCGGGCCACAAGAGACCCAGTACTTC
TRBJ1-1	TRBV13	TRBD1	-	CASSSSDRGRTEAFF	TGTGCCAGCAGCTCAAGTGACAGGGGGCGGACTGAAGCTTTCTTT
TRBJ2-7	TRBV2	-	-	CASSELLVVKRAYEQYF	TGTGCCAGCAGTGAACTTCTGGTCGTTAAGAGGGCCTACGAGCAGTACTTC
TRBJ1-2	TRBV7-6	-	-	CASSLGGGYGYTF	TGTGCCAGCAGCTTAGGGGGGGGCTATGGCTACACCTTC
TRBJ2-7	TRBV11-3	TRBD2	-	CASSRAGGYEQYF	TGTGCCAGCAGCCGGGCGGGAGGATACGAGCAGTACTTC
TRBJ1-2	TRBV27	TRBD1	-	CASSRRQGWYGYTF	TGTGCCAGCAGCCGTAGACAGGGGTGGTATGGCTACACCTTC
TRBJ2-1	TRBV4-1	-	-	CASSQDLWSYNEQFF	TGCGCCAGCAGCCAAGATCTTTGGAGCTACAATGAGCAGTTCTTC
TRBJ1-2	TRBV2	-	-	CASSADFNYGYTF	TGTGCCAGCAGTGCAGACTTTAACTATGGCTACACCTTC
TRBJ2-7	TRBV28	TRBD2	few	CASSLQGSGRGEQYF	TGTGCCAGCAGTTTGCAGGGTAGCGGGAGAGGCGAGCAGTACTTC
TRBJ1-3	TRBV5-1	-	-	CASSPESSSGNTIYF	TGCGCCAGCAGCCCGGAGTCGAGCTCTGGAAACACCATATATTTT
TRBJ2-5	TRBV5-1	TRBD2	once	CASSFTSGEETQYF	TGCGCCAGCAGCTTTACTAGCGGGGAGGAGACCCAGTACTTC